This T cell receptor beta chain was recorded in a study of Ad26.COV2.S vaccination and SARS-CoV-2 variants. At the level of the study: Within the COV1001 Ad26.COV2.S trial arm, the donor was enrolled. The authors gave Ad26.COV2.S intramuscularly, either once or twice 56 days apart.

TCRdb keeps only in-frame clones here, not all; method: immunoSEQ multiplex PCR. The sample carries 410,000 or so clones, more than 80% recorded once. Documented treatment: some 20 received Ad26.COV2.S at low or high dose, single or two shots; 5 received placebo; per-sample allocation not given. Each sample was drawn 63 days after the first injection (of vaccine or placebo). In Boston, the donor was an adult between 18-55 years of age. The source is a person between 18 and 59 years old who received the Ad26.COV2.S COVID-19 vaccine or a placebo. The specimen comprised peripheral blood, sampled in a trial of Ad26.COV2.S vaccine versus placebo.

DNA of the CDR3: TGTGCCAGCAGTCCTCCGGGACTAGTGCGGGGTGAGCAGTTCTTC. Its protein is CASSPPGLVRGEQFF. The chain has TRBV28 and TRBJ2-1; 8 bases are shared with TRBD2. The V and J ends lost 5 bases and 9 bases, in that order; junction bases with no gene match: 12. Germline CDR1 reads MDHEN; CDR2 reads SYDVKM. CDR3 size: 15 residues.